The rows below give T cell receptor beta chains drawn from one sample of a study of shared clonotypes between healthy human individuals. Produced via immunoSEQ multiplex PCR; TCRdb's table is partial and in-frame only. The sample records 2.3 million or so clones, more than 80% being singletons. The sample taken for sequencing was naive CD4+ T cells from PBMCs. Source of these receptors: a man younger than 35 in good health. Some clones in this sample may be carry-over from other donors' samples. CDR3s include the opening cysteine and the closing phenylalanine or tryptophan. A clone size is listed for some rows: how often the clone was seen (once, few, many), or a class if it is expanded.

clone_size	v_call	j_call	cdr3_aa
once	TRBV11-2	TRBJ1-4	CASSSYTRNNFNEKLFF
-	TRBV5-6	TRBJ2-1	CASSFGRGFEQFF
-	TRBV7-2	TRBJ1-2	CASSLDSSVYTF
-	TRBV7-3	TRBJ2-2	CASSFAKVGSTGELFF
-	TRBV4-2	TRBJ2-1	CASSQDGISGGSYNEQFF
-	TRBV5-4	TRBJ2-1	CASNLGLAGANEQFF
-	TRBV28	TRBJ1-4	CASSLWGGHEKLFF
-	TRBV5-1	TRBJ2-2	CASSTRTGDTGELFF
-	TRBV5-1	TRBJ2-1	CASSLNPLAGSYNEQFF
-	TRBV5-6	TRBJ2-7	CASSLASGRAYEQYF
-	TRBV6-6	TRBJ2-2	CASSMALHGELFF
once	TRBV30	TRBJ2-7	CAWSVSSLYHEQYF
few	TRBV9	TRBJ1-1	CASSVVDNTEAFF
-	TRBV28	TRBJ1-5	CASRFGSGNQPQHF
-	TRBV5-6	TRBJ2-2	CASSLGSTGELFF
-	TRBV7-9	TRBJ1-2	CASSSGGTEYVGYTF
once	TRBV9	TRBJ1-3	CASSALGPGNTIYF
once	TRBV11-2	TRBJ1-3	CASSFWEGKGNTIYF
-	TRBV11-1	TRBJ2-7	CASSDDSYEQYF
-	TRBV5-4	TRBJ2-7	CASSLGTGGFYEQYF
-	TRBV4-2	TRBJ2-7	CASRQTGVGSYEQYF
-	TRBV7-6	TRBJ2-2	CASSTRTGTDTGELFF
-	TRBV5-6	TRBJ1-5	CASSLGGGGHQPQHF
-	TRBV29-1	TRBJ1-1	CSVFRRFGDEAFF
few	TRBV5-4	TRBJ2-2	CASSLRESTGELFF